These 15 T cell receptor beta chains originate from one sample sequenced in a study of shared clonotypes between healthy human individuals. Method: immunoSEQ multiplex PCR; TCRdb's copy keeps in-frame clones and lacks some. The sample lists hundreds of thousands of clones; roughly 79% were seen once. Sequencing was done on a sample of PBMCs. The receptors come from a middle-aged woman in good health. Some clones in this sample may be carry-over from other donors' samples.

The V gene is TRBV7-2, the J gene TRBJ1-2; D not resolved. The CDR3 has 13 residues. Germline V gene data show CDR1 as SGHTA and CDR2 as FQGNSA. Trimming cost V 5 bases and J 0 bases, with 7 bases left between them. The CDR3 sequence is CASSAGTNYGYTF. The CDR3 DNA reads TGTGCCAGCAGCGCCGGGACTAACTATGGCTACACCTTC.

This chain links TRBV7-9 with TRBJ1-2; 9 bases agree with TRBD1. Germline V CDR1 and CDR2: SEHNR, FQNEAQ (reference sequence). This CDR3 comprises 14 residues. V dropped 4 bases and J dropped 8; count of bases not matched to a gene: 8. CDR3 in amino acids: CASSSGQGGWGYTF. The CDR3 coding sequence is TGTGCCAGCAGCTCGGGACAGGGAGGTTGGGGCTACACCTTC.

J is TRBJ2-1 and V is TRBV10-3; 16 positions match TRBD2. The germline CDR1 and CDR2 sequences are ENHRY and SYGVKD. This CDR3 has 17 amino acids. The J segment lost 1 base and the V segment lost 10 bases, leaving 7 bases of the junction unmatched. CDR3 sequence: CATGTSGRAGSYNEQFF. The DNA of the CDR3 is TGTGCCACCGGGACTAGCGGGAGGGCCGGGTCCTACAATGAGCAGTTCTTC.

CDR3 DNA: TGTGCCAGCAGTGAGAGGACTAGCGGGAGTAATGAGCAGTTCTTC. Its protein product is CASSERTSGSNEQFF. This chain joins TRBV2 and TRBJ2-1; 13 nucleotides align to TRBD2. The CDR3 has 15 amino acids. From germline, CDR1 is SNHLY and CDR2 FYNNEI. Germline trimming cut 3 bases from V and 7 bases from J; bases unmatched to any gene: 3.

The chain employs TRBV7-9 and TRBJ1-5, with unresolved D. This CDR3 is 13 amino acids long. Germline V CDR1 and CDR2: SEHNR, FQNEAQ (reference sequence). Deletions cut 6 bases from V and 7 bases from J, with 13 bases between. The CDR3 DNA follows: TGTGCCAGCAGTGCGACATTCGAGCAGCCCCAGCATTTT. Residues: CASSATFEQPQHF.

This chain connects TRBV30 to TRBJ2-2; D is perhaps TRBD2 (6 bases). The length of the CDR3 is 19 residues. Trimming took off 5 bases at V and 1 base at J, with 26 bases between the two ends. The germline CDR1 and CDR2 sequences are GTSNPN and SVGIG (reference sequence). The CDR3 sequence: CAWSKELARLEGNTGELFF. In DNA form, the CDR3 reads TGTGCCTGGTCAAAAGAGCTAGCGAGATTAGAGGGGAACACCGGGGAGCTGTTTTTT. Complete variable domain (other parts from reference TRBV30 and TRBJ2-2): SQTIHQWPATLVQPVGSPLSLECTVEGTSNPNLYWYRQAAGRGLQLLFYSVGIGQISSEVPQNLSASRPQDRQFILSSKKLLLSDSGFYLCAWSKELARLEGNTGELFFGEGSRLTVL.

Only a few counts were recorded for this clone. This sequence joins TRBV6-1 and TRBJ2-5; tentative D call: TRBD1 (6 bases). The end of the DNA aligns better with TRBJ2-7, so the J call may be wrong. This CDR3 spans 13 amino acids. Germline values: CDR1 MNHNS, CDR2 SASEGT. Here the CDR3 reads CASRTKGVYEQYF. The CDR3 nucleotides read TGTGCCAGCAGAACTAAGGGGGTCTACGAGCAGTACTTC.

The V gene is TRBV7-3, the J gene TRBJ2-3; tentatively, D is TRBD2 (6 bases). Germline lookup yields CDR1 SGHTA and CDR2 FQGTGA. CDR3 size: 14 residues. Trimming pared 3 bases from V and 6 bases from J, leaving 13 bases between. This CDR3 is CASSLGGPMDTQYF. The CDR3 DNA follows: TGTGCCAGCAGCTTGGGGGGTCCCATGGATACGCAGTATTTT.

The chain links TRBV21-1 to TRBJ1-1; the table names TRBD1, a call not compared with the DNA. TRBV21-1 is marked as a pseudogene. The CDR3 spans 15 residues. CDR3 protein: CATTNEGGENTEAFF. The CDR3 DNA reads TGTGCCACAACTAACGAAGGGGGTGAAAACACTGAAGCTTTCTTT.

This chain connects TRBV29-1 to TRBJ2-7, with 14 bases that match TRBD2. CDR1 and CDR2 (germline): SQVTM, ANQGSEA. With V trimmed by 7 bases and J by 5 bases, 4 bases remained unmatched. This CDR3 has 13 amino acids. The CDR3 sequence: CSAGTSGSDEQYF. Written as DNA, the CDR3 is TGCAGCGCCGGGACTAGCGGGAGTGACGAGCAGTACTTC.

J is TRBJ2-7 and V is TRBV28; D possibly uses TRBD1 or TRBD2 (6 bases each). CDR3 length: 14 amino acids. Deletions cut 4 bases from V and 3 bases from J, with 13 bases between. Germline V CDR1 and CDR2: MDHEN, SYDVKM. In nucleotides, the CDR3 is TGTGCCAGCAGTTCCCCGGGGGCCATCTACGAGCAGTACTTC. Protein product: CASSSPGAIYEQYF.

V is TRBV5-1 and J is TRBJ2-1, with 12 bases identical to TRBD2. This CDR3 contains 17 residues. V gave up 0 bases and J gave up 4 bases; unmatched junction bases: 5. Germline CDR1 and CDR2: SGHRS and YFSETQ. CDR3 sequence (DNA): TGCGCCAGCAGCTTGGGACTAGCGGGAGTAATGTACAATGAGCAGTTCTTC. It is translated as CASSLGLAGVMYNEQFF.

This clone was seen more than once but under ten times. The CDR3 loop reads CASSMTSSQTQYF. As DNA, the CDR3 is TGTGCCAGCAGTATGACTAGCTCGCAGACCCAGTACTTC. V and J are TRBV7-9 and TRBJ2-5, with 7 bases aligning to TRBD2. The CDR3 runs to 13 residues. Trimming took 6 bases from V and 6 from J; bases not matched to a gene: 7. Germline lookup yields CDR1 SEHNR and CDR2 FQNEAQ (reference sequence).

The chain uses TRBV27 and TRBJ1-2; possibly TRBD1 for D (6 bases). V was shortened by 5 bases and J by 2 bases, with 12 bases between the two germline ends. Germline CDR1 and CDR2: MNHEY and SMNVEV (reference sequence). This CDR3 contains 14 residues. The CDR3 coding sequence is TGTGCCAGCAGTCCCTGGGGGGCCAACTATGGCTACACCTTC. It encodes CASSPWGANYGYTF.

This chain joins TRBV5-6 and TRBJ1-3; D is uncertain. CDR1 and CDR2 (germline): SGHDT, YYEEEE. The CDR3 spans 15 residues. V gave up 4 bases and J gave up 4 bases, with 15 bases separating them. The DNA of the CDR3 is TGTGCCAGCAGCCTAGGAGACCAGGCCGGAAACACCATATATTTT. Its translation is CASSLGDQAGNTIYF.